Reported below is one T cell receptor (beta chain). Its antigen is not identified. The time point is: sample taken at primary tumor resection. Sequencing was performed on whole RNA extracted from tumor and nontumor lung tissue, or from frozen PBMC, and the material was left unsorted. This entry comes from a study of spatial heterogeneity in lung cancer. Study-wide points: Tumors with more nonsynonymous mutations had more expanded intratumoral alpha and beta TCRs.

From germline, CDR1 is LGHNA and CDR2 YSLEER. Trimming stripped 3 bases from V and 3 bases from J, with 18 bases between. The CDR3 extends over 16 amino acids. In the library, each TCR cDNA molecule bore its own unique molecular identifier. TCRdb re-called the 5' RACE reads through MiXCR, storing one row per CDR3 protein. The sample lists approximately 16,000 distinct CDR3 sequences, approximately 7% seen once, with about 19% in the top ten. V is TRBV4-3 and J is TRBJ2-7; D remains unclear. The clonotype originates from a female donor with early-stage non-small cell lung cancer. The sample was lung tumor tissue, taken at surgery. The chain's CDR3 is CASSQDRSPSVYEQYF. CDR3 sequence (DNA): TGCGCCAGCAGCCAGGACCGGAGCCCCTCGGTCTACGAGCAGTACTTC.